The T cell receptor (beta chain) described here comes from a study of T cell responses to AZD1222 COVID-19 vaccine. Turning to the study itself: Pooling was applied to second doses at about 4 or about 12 weeks.

The protocol was immunoSEQ multiplex PCR, while the TCRdb copy is restricted to in-frame clones and leaves out a portion. The sample holds 100,000 to 150,000 clones, over 75% seen once. Study conclusions and caveats: Variant regions that are unmutated are reportedly the target of nearly half of spike-specific TCRs.

Concerning this clone: Its antigen is not known.

The CDR3 extends over 14 amino acids. V dropped 3 bases and J dropped 6; count of bases not matched to a gene: 5. Germline lookup yields CDR1 SGDLS and CDR2 YYNGEE. The sequencing here drew on peripheral blood, taken on day 0 of AZD1222 vaccination. V usage is TRBV9 and J usage is TRBJ2-2, with 7 bases lining up with TRBD1. The receptor's source is an adult in good health. The CDR3 region has the DNA TGTGCCAGCAGCGACAGGGGCCTAGCCGGGGAGCTGTTTTTT. Protein product: CASSDRGLAGELFF.